These T cell receptor beta chains were read from a single sample in a study of blood T cells in healthy people across ages. Via MiXCR, TCRdb re-called the 5' RACE reads, giving one row per CDR3 protein. The table lists some 1.4 million distinct CDR3 sequences, approximately 42% of them singletons. Sample: blood. Receptors were obtained from a young woman in good health. Each CDR3 is given with its conserved first and last residue. Each record gives: V gene, clone size, D gene, J gene, CDR3 DNA, CDR3 protein. D genes are given only for firm matches. Size tells how often a clone was seen (once, few, many) or the class of an expanded clone, and some rows leave it out.

V gene: TRBV4-2
clone size: once
D gene: TRBD2
J gene: TRBJ2-5
CDR3 DNA: TGTGCCAGCAGCCCTGGGACTAGCGGGAGGAAGGAGACCCAGTACTTC
CDR3 protein: CASSPGTSGRKETQYF

V gene: TRBV7-6
clone size: NA
D gene: TRBD1
J gene: TRBJ1-1
CDR3 DNA: TGTGCCAGCAGCTGGGACAGGGGAAACTCTGAAGCTTTCTTT
CDR3 protein: CASSWDRGNSEAFF

V gene: TRBV20-1
clone size: NA
D gene: NA
J gene: TRBJ2-5
CDR3 DNA: TGCAGTGCGGAGCGGTTTGAGACCCAGTACTTC
CDR3 protein: CSAERFETQYF

V gene: TRBV3-1
clone size: NA
D gene: NA
J gene: TRBJ2-5
CDR3 DNA: TGTGCCAGCAGCCGGGTCGAAGAGACCCAGTACTTC
CDR3 protein: CASSRVEETQYF

V gene: TRBV29-1
clone size: few
D gene: TRBD1
J gene: TRBJ2-1
CDR3 DNA: TGCAGCGTTGAAGGGGACAGGTTCAATGAGCAGTTCTTC
CDR3 protein: CSVEGDRFNEQFF

V gene: TRBV4-1
clone size: few
D gene: NA
J gene: TRBJ1-4
CDR3 DNA: TGCGCCAGCAGCCACCCCGGGACGGGTAATGAAAAACTGTTTTTT
CDR3 protein: CASSHPGTGNEKLFF

V gene: TRBV6-5
clone size: NA
D gene: NA
J gene: TRBJ2-2
CDR3 DNA: TGTGCCAGCAGTTACTCCCCGGGGGGCCATAGCGGCGGGGAGCTGTTTTTT
CDR3 protein: CASSYSPGGHSGGELFF

V gene: TRBV9
clone size: NA
D gene: TRBD2
J gene: TRBJ2-1
CDR3 DNA: TGTGCTAGCAGCCCCCGTTTTGGCGGGAGTACAATGTTGCGGTACAATGAGCAGTTCTTC
CDR3 protein: CASSPRFGGSTMLRYNEQFF

V gene: TRBV6-6
clone size: NA
D gene: NA
J gene: TRBJ2-1
CDR3 DNA: TGTGCCATCTCGGGGCTAGCCTCCTACAATGAGCAGTTCTTC
CDR3 protein: CAISGLASYNEQFF

V gene: TRBV18
clone size: NA
D gene: NA
J gene: TRBJ1-6
CDR3 DNA: TGTGCCAGCGCAACAGACAATTCACCCCTCCACTTT
CDR3 protein: CASATDNSPLHF

V gene: TRBV4-1
clone size: NA
D gene: NA
J gene: TRBJ1-1
CDR3 DNA: TGCGCCAGCAGCCCCCCACTGGAAAAAGCTTTCTTT
CDR3 protein: CASSPPLEKAFF

V gene: TRBV7-3
clone size: NA
D gene: NA
J gene: TRBJ2-7
CDR3 DNA: TGTGCCAGCAGCTACTCTTTCTCCTACAATGAGCAGTACTTC
CDR3 protein: CASSYSFSYNEQYF

V gene: TRBV5-1
clone size: NA
D gene: NA
J gene: TRBJ2-5
CDR3 DNA: TGCGCCAGCAGCTTGGAGGGGATCGAAGAGACCGAGTACTTC
CDR3 protein: CASSLEGIEETEYF

V gene: TRBV9
clone size: NA
D gene: TRBD2
J gene: TRBJ2-7
CDR3 DNA: TGTGCCAGCGCCCGATGGGCGGGAGGGCCTTACGAGCGGTACTTC
CDR3 protein: CASARWAGGPYERYF

V gene: TRBV5-1
clone size: few
D gene: NA
J gene: TRBJ2-5
CDR3 DNA: TGCGCCAGCAGCTTGACCATAACAGGGACCCAAGAGACCCAGTACTTC
CDR3 protein: CASSLTITGTQETQYF

V gene: TRBV7-6
clone size: NA
D gene: NA
J gene: TRBJ2-5
CDR3 DNA: TGTGCCAGCAGAGGCGGGACTCCTGGGGCCCAAGAGACCCAGTACTTC
CDR3 protein: CASRGGTPGAQETQYF